These 24 T cell receptor beta chains originate from one sample sequenced in a study of cytomegalovirus exposure and HLA in healthy donors. Vbeta (60) and Jbeta (13) primers were used in the PCR. Profiled with immunoSEQ multiplex PCR; TCRdb holds only in-frame clones, not every one. The sample consists of fewer than 250,000 clones, around 85% of them appearing once. The sequencing input was PBMCs. These receptors were collected from a girl aged 2 to 9 in good health and CMV-seronegative.

The chain is built from TRBV7-7 and TRBJ2-1, with 10 bases identical to TRBD2. Per the germline V gene, CDR1 is SSHAT and CDR2 is FNYEAQ (reference sequence). This CDR3 has 17 residues. With V trimmed by 5 bases and J by 6 bases, 13 bases remained unmatched. The CDR3, as DNA: TGTGCCAGCAGCCCCGATAGCGGGGGGACTCTTTCCAATGAGCAGTTCTTC. Translation gives CASSPDSGGTLSNEQFF.

This clone was observed a few times. V usage is TRBV29-1 and J usage is TRBJ1-3; no clear D gene. V shed 4 bases and J shed 0 bases, with 7 bases lying between them. In germline, CDR1 is SQVTM, CDR2 ANQGSEA. This CDR3 has 13 amino acids. This CDR3 is CSVVSLSGNTIYF. The CDR3 DNA reads as TGCAGCGTTGTAAGCCTCTCTGGAAACACCATATATTTT.

This chain uses TRBV5-1 with TRBJ1-1, with a tentative D call TRBD1 (5 bases). V lost 1 base and J lost 5, with 12 bases in between. This CDR3 region has 14 residues. Germline-derived CDR1 and CDR2 are SGHRS and YFSETQ. The CDR3 sequence: CASSLSREGTEAFF. CDR3 nucleotides: TGCGCCAGCAGCTTGAGTCGGGAGGGGACTGAAGCTTTCTTT.

The genes are TRBV16 and TRBJ2-7; TRBD1 agrees at 10 bases. This CDR3 is 20 amino acids long. Germline V gene lookup returns CDR1 KGHSY and CDR2 FQNENV. Losses at the gene ends were 2 bases for V and 6 bases for J; bases not matched to a gene: 22. DNA of the CDR3: TGTGCCAGCAGCCAAGGGGGCCGGGACAGGGGAGGCGTAGGGCTCTCCGAGCAGTACTTC. Translation: CASSQGGRDRGGVGLSEQYF.

J is TRBJ1-1 and V is TRBV4-1; 7 bases fit TRBD1. Germline V gene lookup returns CDR1 MGHRA and CDR2 YSYEKL. Unmatched junction bases numbered 7, after V lost 4 bases and J lost 2 bases. The CDR3 is 15 amino acids. The DNA for the CDR3 is TGCGCCAGCAGCCCGCAAGGACAGGAAAACACTGAAGCTTTCTTT. Translation gives CASSPQGQENTEAFF.

This clone has more than one count but fewer than ten. V is TRBV7-6 and J is TRBJ2-7, with D possibly matching TRBD1 (6 bases). The CDR3 extends over 14 amino acids. Germline V gene data show CDR1 as SGHVS and CDR2 as FNYEAQ. The ends were cut back, 5 bases at V and 5 bases at J, with 16 bases in the middle. CDR3 sequence (DNA): TGTGCCAGCAGCCCACTACAGGGTCGCGACGAGCAGTACTTC. Translation gives CASSPLQGRDEQYF.

J is TRBJ2-1 and V is TRBV5-6, with 8 bases aligning to TRBD1. The CDR3 has 15 amino acids. Unmatched junction bases numbered 8, after V lost 4 bases and J lost 5 bases. The germline CDR1 and CDR2 sequences are SGHDT and YYEEEE. CDR3 in DNA: TGTGCCAGCAGCGTAAGGACAGGGTTAAACAATGAGCAGTTCTTC. It codes for CASSVRTGLNNEQFF.

The V and J genes are TRBV4-1 and TRBJ1-4, with no clear D. V lost 4 bases and J lost 0, with 18 bases in between. Germline V gives CDR1 MGHRA, CDR2 YSYEKL. This CDR3 has 18 residues. CDR3 sequence (DNA): TGCGCCAGCAGCCTACACGGGAATATACTTGCAACTAATGAAAAACTGTTTTTT. It translates to CASSLHGNILATNEKLFF.

This rearrangement joins TRBV12-5 to TRBJ2-4, with D possibly matching TRBD2 (6 bases). Trimming pared 3 bases from V and 0 bases from J, leaving 15 bases between. Germline V gene data show CDR1 as LGHNT and CDR2 as FRNRAP. The CDR3 runs to 17 residues. CDR3 bases: TGTGCTAGTGGTTTATATAGCGGAGAAATAGCCAAAAACATTCAGTACTTC. Its protein is CASGLYSGEIAKNIQYF.

The sample holds one count of this clone. This chain uses TRBV15 with TRBJ2-1; possible D gene TRBD1, 6 bases. The V and J ends lost 3 bases and 13 bases respectively, with 13 bases between them. Germline loops: CDR1 LNHNV, CDR2 YYDKDF (reference sequence). CDR3 length equals 12 residues. DNA of the CDR3: TGTGCCACCAGCAGGGACCAAGGGGGTCAGTTCTTC. Translating it yields CATSRDQGGQFF. Filled out from reference TRBV15 and TRBJ2-1, the complete variable domain reads DAMVIQNPRYQVTQFGKPVTLSCSQTLNHNVMYWYQQKSSQAPKLLFHYYDKDFNNEADTPDNFQSRRPNTSFCFLDIRSPGLGDTAMYLCATSRDQGGQFFGPGTRLTVL.

This sequence joins TRBV14 and TRBJ1-6, with 9 positions matching TRBD1. The CDR3 loop spans 15 amino acids. The germline CDR1 and CDR2 sequences are SGHDN and FVKESK. Trimming took 4 bases from V and 9 from J; bases not matched to a gene: 7. The CDR3 is CASSPSGQGISPLHF. The DNA for the CDR3 is TGTGCCAGCAGCCCTTCGGGACAGGGAATTTCACCCCTCCACTTT.

The V gene is TRBV27, the J gene TRBJ1-6, with TRBD1 identical over 7 bases. CDR3 length equals 15 residues. J gave up 9 bases and V 5 bases, and 10 bases lay outside the gene matches. Per germline, CDR1 MNHEY and CDR2 SMNVEV (reference sequence). Here the CDR3 DNA reads TGTGCCAGCAGTCGGAGACAGGGTGGGAGTTCACCCCTCCACTTT. Amino acids: CASSRRQGGSSPLHF.

This clone has a handful of counts. The chain employs TRBV29-1 and TRBJ2-3; the D gene is possibly TRBD1 (5 bases). Per the germline V gene, CDR1 is SQVTM and CDR2 is ANQGSEA. V gave up 0 bases and J gave up 6 bases, with 16 bases separating them. The CDR3 is 15 residues long. This CDR3 reads CSVEDLAGLPDTQYF. The CDR3 region has the DNA TGCAGCGTTGAAGATTTGGCAGGGCTCCCGGATACGCAGTATTTT.

The V call is TRBV7-3, the J call TRBJ2-7, with D maybe TRBD2 (7 bases). V was cut by 1 base and J by 3 bases, with 16 bases left in between. This CDR3 comprises 16 residues. Germline CDR1 and CDR2: SGHTA and FQGTGA. The CDR3 sequence: CASSLRGGREGYEQYF. In DNA form, the CDR3 reads TGTGCCAGCAGCTTAAGGGGGGGGCGCGAAGGCTACGAGCAGTACTTC.

This clone was detected only once. The genes are TRBV6-6 and TRBJ1-2; D is unclear. Germline CDR1 is MNHNY and CDR2 is SVGAGI (reference sequence). The CDR3 runs to 13 residues. The V gene lost 0 bases and the J gene lost 4 bases, with 6 bases spanning the gap. CDR3 DNA: TGTGCCAGCAGTTACTCCGGGATCTATGGCTACACCTTC. Translating gives CASSYSGIYGYTF.

The V and J genes are TRBV6-1 and TRBJ1-6, with 10 nucleotides matching TRBD1. CDR1 and CDR2 (germline): MNHNS, SASEGT. This CDR3 has 17 residues. The V segment lost 4 bases and the J segment 7 bases; nucleotides outside the gene matches: 10. The CDR3 spells CASSGPPDRGRNSPLHF. The CDR3 region has the DNA TGTGCCAGCAGTGGGCCACCGGACAGGGGGAGAAATTCACCCCTCCACTTT.

The V and J genes are TRBV6-6 and TRBJ1-3; D remains unclear. V lost 5 bases and J lost 3, with 17 bases in between. The CDR3 has 16 residues. The germline V gene has CDR1 MNHNY and CDR2 SVGAGI (reference sequence). In nucleotides, the CDR3 is TGTGCCAGCAGTACACACCATAGGAGGGTTGGAAACACCATATATTTT. Amino acids: CASSTHHRRVGNTIYF.

The chain couples TRBV19 to TRBJ2-7; 7 bases align to TRBD2. The CDR3 is 13 amino acids. Germline loops: CDR1 LNHDA, CDR2 SQIVND (reference sequence). The V segment lost 6 bases and the J segment 4 bases; nucleotides outside the gene matches: 6. The CDR3 loop is CASSSAGVYEQYF. CDR3 nucleotides: TGTGCCAGTAGCTCGGCGGGAGTGTACGAGCAGTACTTC. Full variable domain (remainder filled in from reference TRBV19 and TRBJ2-7): DGGITQSPKYLFRKEGQNVTLSCEQNLNHDAMYWYRQDPGQGLRLIYYSQIVNDFQKGDIAEGYSVSREKKESFPLTVTSAQKNPTAFYLCASSSAGVYEQYFGPGTRLTVT.

V and J are TRBV28 and TRBJ1-2, with TRBD1 identical over 10 bases. Germline CDR1 MDHEN, CDR2 SYDVKM. This CDR3 spans 13 amino acids. J lost 9 bases, V lost 5 bases, and 6 bases had no gene match. CDR3 DNA: TGTGCCAGCAGTCCCAGACAGGGGGCTAGCTACACCTTC. It is translated as CASSPRQGASYTF.

V is TRBV19 and J is TRBJ1-6, with D possibly matching TRBD1 (5 bases). Germline V gene data show CDR1 as LNHDA and CDR2 as SQIVND (reference sequence). Trimming left V 10 bases short and J 10 bases short, with 26 bases between. The CDR3 length is 16 residues. CDR3 coding DNA: TGTGCCATCTCCTTAGGCAGGGCAAGGGGAATATCACCCCTCCACTTT. It encodes CAISLGRARGISPLHF. The full variable domain, with the rest looked up from reference TRBV19 and TRBJ1-6, is DGGITQSPKYLFRKEGQNVTLSCEQNLNHDAMYWYRQDPGQGLRLIYYSQIVNDFQKGDIAEGYSVSREKKESFPLTVTSAQKNPTAFYLCAISLGRARGISPLHFGNGTRLTVT.

The chain uses TRBV7-9 and TRBJ2-7; D remains unclear. V lost 7 bases, J lost 2 bases, and 6 bases lay in between. Germline V gene sequence: CDR1 SEHNR, CDR2 FQNEAQ (reference sequence). The CDR3 has 11 amino acids. The CDR3 region is CASTSAYEQYF. The CDR3 nucleotides are TGTGCCAGCACCTCGGCCTACGAGCAGTACTTC.

This clone showed up just a few times. The chain has TRBV19 and TRBJ1-3; D is ambiguous. The CDR3 consists of 13 residues. Trimming shortened V by 6 bases and J by 4 bases, and 10 bases separated the two germline ends. The V gene's germline CDR1 is LNHDA and CDR2 SQIVND (reference sequence). DNA for the CDR3: TGTGCCAGTAGCCCTATCCGGGGAAACACCATATATTTT. It specifies CASSPIRGNTIYF.

V gene TRBV30 combines with J gene TRBJ2-7, with D maybe TRBD1 (5 bases). V dropped 5 bases and J dropped 5 bases, with 10 bases sitting between them. The CDR3 contains 11 residues. Germline CDR1 reads GTSNPN; CDR2 reads SVGIG (reference sequence). CDR3 coding DNA: TGTGCCTGGGGACAAAACCACGAGCAGTACTTC. Protein product: CAWGQNHEQYF.

The chain uses TRBV6-1 and TRBJ1-5, with D unclear. CDR3 length equals 13 residues. Deletions cut 5 bases from V and 4 bases from J, with 9 bases between. CDR1 and CDR2 (germline): MNHNS, SASEGT. CDR3 protein: CASSLPGNQPQHF. DNA of the CDR3: TGTGCCAGCAGTTTACCCGGGAATCAGCCCCAGCATTTT.